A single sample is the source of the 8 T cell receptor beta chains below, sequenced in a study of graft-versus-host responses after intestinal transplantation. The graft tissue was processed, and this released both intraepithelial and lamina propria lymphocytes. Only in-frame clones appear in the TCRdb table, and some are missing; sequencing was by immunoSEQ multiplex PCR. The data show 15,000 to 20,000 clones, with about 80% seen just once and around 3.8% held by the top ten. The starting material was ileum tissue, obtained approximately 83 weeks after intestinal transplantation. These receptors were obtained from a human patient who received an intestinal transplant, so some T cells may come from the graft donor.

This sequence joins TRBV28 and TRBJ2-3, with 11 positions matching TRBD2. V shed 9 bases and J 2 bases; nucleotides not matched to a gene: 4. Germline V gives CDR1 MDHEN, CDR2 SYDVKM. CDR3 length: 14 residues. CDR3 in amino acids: CASLAGGPTDTQYF. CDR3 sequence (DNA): TGTGCCAGTTTAGCGGGGGGGCCCACAGATACGCAGTATTTT.

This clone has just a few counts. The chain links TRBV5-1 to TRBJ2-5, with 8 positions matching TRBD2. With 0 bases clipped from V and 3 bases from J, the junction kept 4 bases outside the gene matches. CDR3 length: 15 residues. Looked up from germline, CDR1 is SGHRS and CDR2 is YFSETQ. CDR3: CASSLAGTREETQYF. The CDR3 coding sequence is TGCGCCAGCAGCTTGGCCGGGACTAGGGAAGAGACCCAGTACTTC.

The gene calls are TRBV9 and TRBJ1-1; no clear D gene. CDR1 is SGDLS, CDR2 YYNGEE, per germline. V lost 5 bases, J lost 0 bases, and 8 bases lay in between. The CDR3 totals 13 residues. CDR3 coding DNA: TGTGCCAGCAGTGGAGGGATGAACACTGAAGCTTTCTTT. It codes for CASSGGMNTEAFF.

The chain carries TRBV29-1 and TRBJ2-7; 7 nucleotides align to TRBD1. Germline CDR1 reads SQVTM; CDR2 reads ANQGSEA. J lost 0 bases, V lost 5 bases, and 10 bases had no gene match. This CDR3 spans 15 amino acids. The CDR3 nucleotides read TGCAGCGTTCTAGAAGGGGGACAGCGCTCCTACGAGCAGTACTTC. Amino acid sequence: CSVLEGGQRSYEQYF.

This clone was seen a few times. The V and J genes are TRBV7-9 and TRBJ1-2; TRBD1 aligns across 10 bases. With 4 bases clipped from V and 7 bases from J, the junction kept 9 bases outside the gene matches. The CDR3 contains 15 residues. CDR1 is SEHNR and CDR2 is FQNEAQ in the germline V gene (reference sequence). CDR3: CASSSPGQGDFGYTF. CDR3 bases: TGTGCCAGCAGCTCCCCTGGACAGGGGGATTTTGGCTACACCTTC.

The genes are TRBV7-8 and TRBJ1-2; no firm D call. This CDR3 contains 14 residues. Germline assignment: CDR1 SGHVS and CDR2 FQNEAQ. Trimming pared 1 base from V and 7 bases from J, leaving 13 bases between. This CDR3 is CASSLVTGEGGYTF. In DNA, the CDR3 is TGTGCCAGCAGCTTAGTAACTGGGGAGGGTGGCTACACCTTC.

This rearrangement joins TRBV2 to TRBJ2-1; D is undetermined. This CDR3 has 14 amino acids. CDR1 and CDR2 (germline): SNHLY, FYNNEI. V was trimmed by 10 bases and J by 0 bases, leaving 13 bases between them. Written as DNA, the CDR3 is TGTGCCATTCCTGACCGAAACTCCTACAATGAGCAGTTCTTC. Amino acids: CAIPDRNSYNEQFF. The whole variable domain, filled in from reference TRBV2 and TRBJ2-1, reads EPEVTQTPSHQVTQMGQEVILRCVPISNHLYFYWYRQILGQKVEFLVSFYNNEISEKSEIFDDQFSVERPDGSNFTLKIRSTKLEDSAMYFCAIPDRNSYNEQFFGPGTRLTVL.

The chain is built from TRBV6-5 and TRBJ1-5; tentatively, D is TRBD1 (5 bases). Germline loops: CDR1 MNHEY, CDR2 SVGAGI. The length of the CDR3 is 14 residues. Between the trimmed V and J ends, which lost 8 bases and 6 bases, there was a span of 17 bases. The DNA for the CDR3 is TGTGCCAGCTGCAGGGTGCGGGTGGGTCAGCCCCAGCATTTT. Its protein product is CASCRVRVGQPQHF.